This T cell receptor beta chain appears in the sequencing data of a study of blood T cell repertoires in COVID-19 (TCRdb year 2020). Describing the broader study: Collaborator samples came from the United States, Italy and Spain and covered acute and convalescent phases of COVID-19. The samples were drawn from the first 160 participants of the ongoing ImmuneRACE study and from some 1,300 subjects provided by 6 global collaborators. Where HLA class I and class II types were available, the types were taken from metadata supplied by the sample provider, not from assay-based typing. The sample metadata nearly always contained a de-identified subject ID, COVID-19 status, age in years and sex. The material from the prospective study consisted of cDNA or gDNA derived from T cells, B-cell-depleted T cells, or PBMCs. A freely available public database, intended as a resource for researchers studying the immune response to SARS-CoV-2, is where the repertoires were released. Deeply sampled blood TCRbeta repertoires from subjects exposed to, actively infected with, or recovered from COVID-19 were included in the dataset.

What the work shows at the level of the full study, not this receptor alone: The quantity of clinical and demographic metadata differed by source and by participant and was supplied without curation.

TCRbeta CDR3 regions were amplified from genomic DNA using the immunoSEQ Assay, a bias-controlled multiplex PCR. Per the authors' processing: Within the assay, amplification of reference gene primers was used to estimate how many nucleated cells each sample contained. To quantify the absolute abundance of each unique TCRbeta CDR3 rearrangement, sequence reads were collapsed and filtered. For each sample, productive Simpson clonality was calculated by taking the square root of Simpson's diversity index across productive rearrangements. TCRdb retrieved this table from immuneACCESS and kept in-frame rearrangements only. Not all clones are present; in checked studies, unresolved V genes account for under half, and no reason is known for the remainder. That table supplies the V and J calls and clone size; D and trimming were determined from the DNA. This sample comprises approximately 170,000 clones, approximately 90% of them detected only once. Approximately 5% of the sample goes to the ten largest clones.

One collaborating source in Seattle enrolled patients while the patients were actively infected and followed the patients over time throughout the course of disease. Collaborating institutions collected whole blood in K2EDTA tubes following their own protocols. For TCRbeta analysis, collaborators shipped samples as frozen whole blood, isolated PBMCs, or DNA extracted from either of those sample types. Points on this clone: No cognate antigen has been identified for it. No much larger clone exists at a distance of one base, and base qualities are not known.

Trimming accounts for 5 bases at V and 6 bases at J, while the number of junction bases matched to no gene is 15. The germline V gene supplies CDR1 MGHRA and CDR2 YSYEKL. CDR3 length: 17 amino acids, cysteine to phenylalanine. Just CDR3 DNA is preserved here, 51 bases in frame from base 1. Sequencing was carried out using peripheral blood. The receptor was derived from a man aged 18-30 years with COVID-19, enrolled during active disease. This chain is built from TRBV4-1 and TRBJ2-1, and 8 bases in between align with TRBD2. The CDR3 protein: CASSTPEEAGVLNEQFF. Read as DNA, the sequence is TGCGCCAGCAGCACCCCGGAAGAAGCGGGAGTTCTCAATGAGCAGTTCTTC.